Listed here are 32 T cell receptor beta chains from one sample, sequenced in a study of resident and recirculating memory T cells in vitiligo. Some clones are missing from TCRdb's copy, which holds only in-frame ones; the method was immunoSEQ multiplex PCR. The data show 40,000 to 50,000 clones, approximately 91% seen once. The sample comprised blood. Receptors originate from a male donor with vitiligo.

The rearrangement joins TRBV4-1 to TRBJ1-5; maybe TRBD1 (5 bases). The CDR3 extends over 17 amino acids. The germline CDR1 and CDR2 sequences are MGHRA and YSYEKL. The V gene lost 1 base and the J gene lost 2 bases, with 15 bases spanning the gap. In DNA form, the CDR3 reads TGCGCCAGCAGCCAAGTAGGCAGGGTTCCTGGCAATCAGCCCCAGCATTTT. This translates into CASSQVGRVPGNQPQHF.

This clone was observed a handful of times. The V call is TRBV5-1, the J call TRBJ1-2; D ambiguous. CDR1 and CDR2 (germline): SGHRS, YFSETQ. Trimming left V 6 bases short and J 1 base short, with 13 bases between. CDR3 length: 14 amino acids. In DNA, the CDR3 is TGCGCCAGCAAGGTACAGACGAATAACTATGGCTACACCTTC. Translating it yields CASKVQTNNYGYTF. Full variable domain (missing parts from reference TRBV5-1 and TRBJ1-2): KAGVTQTPRYLIKTRGQQVTLSCSPISGHRSVSWYQQTPGQGLQFLFEYFSETQRNKGNFPGRFSGRQFSNSRSEMNVSTLELGDSALYLCASKVQTNNYGYTFGSGTRLTVV.

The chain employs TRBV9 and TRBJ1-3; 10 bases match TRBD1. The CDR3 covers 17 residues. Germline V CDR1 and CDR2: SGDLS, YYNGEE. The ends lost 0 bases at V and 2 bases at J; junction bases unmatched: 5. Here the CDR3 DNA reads TGTGCCAGCAGCGTAGTTGGGACAGGGGTTCCTGGAAACACCATATATTTT. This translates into CASSVVGTGVPGNTIYF.

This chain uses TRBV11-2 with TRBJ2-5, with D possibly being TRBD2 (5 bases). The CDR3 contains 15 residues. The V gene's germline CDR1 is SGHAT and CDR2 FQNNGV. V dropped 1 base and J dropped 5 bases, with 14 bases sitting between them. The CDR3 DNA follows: TGTGCCAGCAGCTTAGGAGGGTCTAGTTCGGAGACCCAGTACTTC. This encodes CASSLGGSSSETQYF. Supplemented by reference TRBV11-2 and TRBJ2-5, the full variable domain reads EAGVAQSPRYKIIEKRQSVAFWCNPISGHATLYWYQQILGQGPKLLIQFQNNGVVDDSQLPKDRFSAERLKGVDSTLKIQPAKLEDSAVYLCASSLGGSSSETQYFGPGTRLLVL.

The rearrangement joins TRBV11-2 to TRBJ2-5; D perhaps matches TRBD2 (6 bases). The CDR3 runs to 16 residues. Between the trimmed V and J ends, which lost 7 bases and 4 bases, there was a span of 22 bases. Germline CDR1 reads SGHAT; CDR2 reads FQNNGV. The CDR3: CASTLGPGGWRETQYF. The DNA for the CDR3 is TGTGCCAGCACCCTCGGTCCCGGGGGTTGGCGAGAGACCCAGTACTTC.

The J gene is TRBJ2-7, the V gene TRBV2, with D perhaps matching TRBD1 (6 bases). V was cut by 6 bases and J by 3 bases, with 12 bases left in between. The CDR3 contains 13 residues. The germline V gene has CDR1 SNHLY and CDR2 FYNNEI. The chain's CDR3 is CASSPGQLYEQYF. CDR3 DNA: TGTGCCAGCAGCCCCGGACAGCTCTACGAGCAGTACTTC.

CDR3 coding DNA: TGTGCCAGCAGCAAAGCCCTCCCGGGACAGGGACAAGAGACCCAGTACTTC. It translates to CASSKALPGQGQETQYF. The V gene is TRBV21-1, the J gene TRBJ2-5; the table's TRBD1 call for D was not verified on the DNA. TRBV21-1 is a recognized pseudogene. CDR3 length: 17 amino acids.

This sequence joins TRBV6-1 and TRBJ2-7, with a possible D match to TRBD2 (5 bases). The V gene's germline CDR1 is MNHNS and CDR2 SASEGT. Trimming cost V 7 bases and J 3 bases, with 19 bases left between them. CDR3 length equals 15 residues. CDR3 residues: CASIWTGLTDYEQYF. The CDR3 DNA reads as TGTGCCAGCATCTGGACGGGGTTAACTGACTACGAGCAGTACTTC.

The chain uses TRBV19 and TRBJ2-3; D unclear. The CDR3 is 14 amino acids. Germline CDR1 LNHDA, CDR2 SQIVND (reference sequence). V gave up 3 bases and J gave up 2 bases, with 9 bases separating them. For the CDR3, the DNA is TGTGCCAGTAGTATCCGGAGAGACACAGATACGCAGTATTTT. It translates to CASSIRRDTDTQYF.

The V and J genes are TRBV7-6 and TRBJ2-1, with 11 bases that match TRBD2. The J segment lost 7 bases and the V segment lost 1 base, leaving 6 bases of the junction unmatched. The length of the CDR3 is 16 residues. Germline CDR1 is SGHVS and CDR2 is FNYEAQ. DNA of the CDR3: TGTGCCAGCAGCTTAGTGGCTAGCGGGGGGAGGAATGAGCAGTTCTTC. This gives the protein CASSLVASGGRNEQFF.

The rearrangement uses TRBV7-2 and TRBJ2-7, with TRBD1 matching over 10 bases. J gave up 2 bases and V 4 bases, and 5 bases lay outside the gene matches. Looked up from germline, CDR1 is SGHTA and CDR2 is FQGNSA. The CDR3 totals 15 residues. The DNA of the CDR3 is TGTGCCAGCAGCTGGGACAGGGGAGGGACCTACGAGCAGTACTTC. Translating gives CASSWDRGGTYEQYF.

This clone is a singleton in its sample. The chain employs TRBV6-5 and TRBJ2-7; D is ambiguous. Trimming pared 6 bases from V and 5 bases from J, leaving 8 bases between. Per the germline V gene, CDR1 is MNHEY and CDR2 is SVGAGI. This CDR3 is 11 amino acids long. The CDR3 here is CASRVRNEQYF. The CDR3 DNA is TGTGCCAGCAGGGTGAGGAACGAGCAGTACTTC.

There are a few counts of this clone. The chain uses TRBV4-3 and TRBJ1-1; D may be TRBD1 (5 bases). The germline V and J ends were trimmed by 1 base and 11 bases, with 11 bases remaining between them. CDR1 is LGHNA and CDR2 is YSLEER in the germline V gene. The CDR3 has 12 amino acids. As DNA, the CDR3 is TGCGCCAGCAGCCAAGCTGGGGCTAGGGCTTTCTTT. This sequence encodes CASSQAGARAFF.

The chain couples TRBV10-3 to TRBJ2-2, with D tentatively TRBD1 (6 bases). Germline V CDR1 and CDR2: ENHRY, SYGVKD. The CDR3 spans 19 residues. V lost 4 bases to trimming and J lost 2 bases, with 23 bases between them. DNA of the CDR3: TGTGCCATCAGTGGATCCGGGACATCGAGGGGGTCTAACACCGGGGAGCTGTTTTTT. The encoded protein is CAISGSGTSRGSNTGELFF.

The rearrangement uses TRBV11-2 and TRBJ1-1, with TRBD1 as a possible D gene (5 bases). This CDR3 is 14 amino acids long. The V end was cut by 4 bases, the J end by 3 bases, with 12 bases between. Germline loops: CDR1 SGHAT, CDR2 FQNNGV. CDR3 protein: CASSSGRVDTEAFF. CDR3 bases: TGTGCCAGCAGCTCCGGCAGGGTGGACACTGAAGCTTTCTTT.

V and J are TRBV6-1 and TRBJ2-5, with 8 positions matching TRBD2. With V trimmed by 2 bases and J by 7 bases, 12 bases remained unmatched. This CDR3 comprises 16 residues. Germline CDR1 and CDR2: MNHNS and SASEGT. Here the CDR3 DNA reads TGTGCCAGCAGTGAACGGACGGGGGGGGGCGCCGGGACCCAGTACTTC. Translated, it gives CASSERTGGGAGTQYF.

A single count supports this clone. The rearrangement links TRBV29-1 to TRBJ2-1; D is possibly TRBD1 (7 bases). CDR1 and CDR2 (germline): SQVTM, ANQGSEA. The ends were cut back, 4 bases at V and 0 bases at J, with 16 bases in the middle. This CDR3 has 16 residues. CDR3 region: CSVGGRGVSSYNEQFF. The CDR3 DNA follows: TGCAGCGTTGGGGGCAGGGGGGTTAGCTCCTACAATGAGCAGTTCTTC.

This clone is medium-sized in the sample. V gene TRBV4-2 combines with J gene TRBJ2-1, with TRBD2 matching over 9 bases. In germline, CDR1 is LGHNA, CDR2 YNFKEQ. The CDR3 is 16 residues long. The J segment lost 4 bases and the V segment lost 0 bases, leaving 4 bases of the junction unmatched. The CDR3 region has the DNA TGTGCCAGCAGCCAAGAGACCAGCGGGGGGTACAATGAGCAGTTCTTC. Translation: CASSQETSGGYNEQFF.

The CDR3 reads CASEPWTSGGGQETQYF. The CDR3, as DNA: TGTGCCAGCGAACCTTGGACTAGCGGGGGGGGGCAAGAGACCCAGTACTTC. V gene TRBV11-2 combines with J gene TRBJ2-5, with 15 bases lining up with TRBD2. Germline loops: CDR1 SGHAT, CDR2 FQNNGV. The length of the CDR3 is 17 residues. V shed 8 bases and J 2 bases; nucleotides not matched to a gene: 9. The whole variable domain, filled in from reference TRBV11-2 and TRBJ2-5, reads EAGVAQSPRYKIIEKRQSVAFWCNPISGHATLYWYQQILGQGPKLLIQFQNNGVVDDSQLPKDRFSAERLKGVDSTLKIQPAKLEDSAVYLCASEPWTSGGGQETQYFGPGTRLLVL.

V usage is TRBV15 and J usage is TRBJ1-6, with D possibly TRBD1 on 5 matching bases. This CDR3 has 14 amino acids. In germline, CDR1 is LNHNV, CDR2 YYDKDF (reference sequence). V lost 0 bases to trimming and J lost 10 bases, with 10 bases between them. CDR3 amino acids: CATSRDPGGSPLHF. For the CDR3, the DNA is TGTGCCACCAGCAGAGATCCGGGGGGATCACCCCTCCACTTT.

CDR3 sequence reads: CASTGYAVNTGELFF. Here the CDR3 DNA reads TGTGCCAGCACGGGGTACGCGGTGAACACCGGGGAGCTGTTTTTT. V is TRBV2 and J is TRBJ2-2; TRBD2 might be the D (5 bases). CDR3 size: 15 residues. Germline V gives CDR1 SNHLY, CDR2 FYNNEI. The V end lost 7 bases, the J end lost 1 base, and 13 bases lay between the germline ends.

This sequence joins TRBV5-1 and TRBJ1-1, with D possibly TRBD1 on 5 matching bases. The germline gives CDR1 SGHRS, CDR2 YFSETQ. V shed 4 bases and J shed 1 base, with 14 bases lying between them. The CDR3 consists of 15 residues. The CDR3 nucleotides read TGCGCCAGCAGCCTTGCCGGGGGAGGGAACACTGAAGCTTTCTTT. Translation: CASSLAGGGNTEAFF.

CDR3 amino acids: CASSIQRSSYNSPLHF. The CDR3 nucleotides are TGTGCCAGTAGTATACAGAGGAGCTCCTATAATTCACCCCTCCACTTT. The chain uses TRBV19 and TRBJ1-6, with D unclear. Trimming removed 2 bases from V and 0 bases from J, with 8 bases in between. There are 16 residues in the CDR3. Germline CDR1 LNHDA, CDR2 SQIVND (reference sequence).

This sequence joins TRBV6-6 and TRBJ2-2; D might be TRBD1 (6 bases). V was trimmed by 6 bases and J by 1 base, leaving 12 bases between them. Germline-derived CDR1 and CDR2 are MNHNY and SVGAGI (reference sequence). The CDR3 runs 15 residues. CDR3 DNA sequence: TGTGCCAGCAGAAGGACAGAGCAGAACACCGGGGAGCTGTTTTTT. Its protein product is CASRRTEQNTGELFF.

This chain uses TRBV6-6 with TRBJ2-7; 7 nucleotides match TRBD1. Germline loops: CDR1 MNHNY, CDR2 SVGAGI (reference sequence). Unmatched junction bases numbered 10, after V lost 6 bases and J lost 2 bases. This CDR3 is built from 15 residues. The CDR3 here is CASRETGTETYEQYF. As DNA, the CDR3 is TGTGCCAGCAGGGAAACCGGGACAGAGACCTACGAGCAGTACTTC.

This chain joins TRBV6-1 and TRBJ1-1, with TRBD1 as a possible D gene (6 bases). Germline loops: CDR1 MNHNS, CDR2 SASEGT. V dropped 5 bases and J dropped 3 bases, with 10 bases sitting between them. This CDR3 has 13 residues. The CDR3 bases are TGTGCCAGCAGTAGCAGGGGAGACACTGAAGCTTTCTTT. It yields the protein CASSSRGDTEAFF.

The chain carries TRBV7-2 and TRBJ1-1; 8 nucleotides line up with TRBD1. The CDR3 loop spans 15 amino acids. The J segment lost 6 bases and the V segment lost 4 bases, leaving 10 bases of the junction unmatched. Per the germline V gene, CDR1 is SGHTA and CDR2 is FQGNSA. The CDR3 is CASSWRTGLDAEAFF. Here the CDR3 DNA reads TGTGCCAGCAGCTGGAGGACAGGGTTGGACGCTGAAGCTTTCTTT.

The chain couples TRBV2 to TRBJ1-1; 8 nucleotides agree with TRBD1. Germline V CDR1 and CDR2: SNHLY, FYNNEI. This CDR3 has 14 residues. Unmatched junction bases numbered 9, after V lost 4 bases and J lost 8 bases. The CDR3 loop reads CASSGPGGATEAFF. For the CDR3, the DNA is TGTGCCAGCAGTGGCCCAGGGGGCGCAACCGAAGCTTTCTTT.

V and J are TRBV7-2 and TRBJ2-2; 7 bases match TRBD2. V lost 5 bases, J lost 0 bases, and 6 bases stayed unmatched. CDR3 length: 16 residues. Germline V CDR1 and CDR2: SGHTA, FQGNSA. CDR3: CASSHSGGTNTGELFF. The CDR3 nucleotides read TGTGCCAGCAGCCATTCGGGGGGAACGAACACCGGGGAGCTGTTTTTT. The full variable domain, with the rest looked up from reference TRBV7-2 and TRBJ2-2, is GAGVSQSPSNKVTEKGKDVELRCDPISGHTALYWYRQSLGQGLEFLIYFQGNSAPDKSGLPSDRFSAERTGGSVSTLTIQRTQQEDSAVYLCASSHSGGTNTGELFFGEGSRLTVL.

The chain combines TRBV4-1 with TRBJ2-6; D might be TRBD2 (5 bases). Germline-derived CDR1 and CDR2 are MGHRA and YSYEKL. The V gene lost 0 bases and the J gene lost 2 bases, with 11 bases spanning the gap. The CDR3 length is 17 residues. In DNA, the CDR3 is TGCGCCAGCAGCCAAGAGGGAGACGGTACTGGGGCCAACGTCCTGACTTTC. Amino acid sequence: CASSQEGDGTGANVLTF.

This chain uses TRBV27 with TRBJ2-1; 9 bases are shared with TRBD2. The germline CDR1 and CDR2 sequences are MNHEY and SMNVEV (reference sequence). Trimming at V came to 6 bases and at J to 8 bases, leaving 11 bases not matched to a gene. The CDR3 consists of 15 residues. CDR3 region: CASSLMRGGYYEQFF. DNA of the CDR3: TGTGCCAGCAGCCTCATGCGGGGGGGATACTATGAGCAGTTCTTC.

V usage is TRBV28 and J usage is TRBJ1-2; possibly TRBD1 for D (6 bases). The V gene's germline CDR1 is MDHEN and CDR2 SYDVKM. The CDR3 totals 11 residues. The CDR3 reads CVAGVPYGYTF. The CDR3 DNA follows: TGTGTGGCAGGGGTCCCCTATGGCTACACCTTC.